Presented here are 5 T cell receptor beta chains from one specimen sequenced in a study of blood T cell repertoires in COVID-19. Profiled with immunoSEQ multiplex PCR; TCRdb holds only in-frame clones, not every one. Here the sample spans fewer than 200,000 clones, about four fifths being singletons. Sequenced input: peripheral blood. Every receptor here comes from a man in his forties who had recovered from COVID-19.

The J gene is TRBJ2-1, the V gene TRBV3-1 (or the pseudogene TRBV3-2); 9 bases fit TRBD2. V was clipped by 3 bases and J by 4 bases; unmatched bases: 4. CDR1 and CDR2 from the germline V gene are LGHDT and YNNKEL (reference sequence). There are 15 residues in the CDR3. The CDR3 spells CASSQRGGAYNEQFF. CDR3 nucleotide sequence: TGTGCCAGCAGCCAGCGGGGGGGGGCATACAATGAGCAGTTCTTC.

V and J are TRBV28 and TRBJ2-4, with TRBD2 matching 13 bases. With V trimmed by 6 bases and J by 9 bases, 8 bases remained unmatched. The CDR3 spans 15 residues. CDR1 and CDR2 (germline): MDHEN, SYDVKM. This CDR3 is CASSETSGRAPIQYF. The CDR3 DNA is TGTGCCAGCAGCGAAACTAGCGGGAGGGCCCCCATTCAGTACTTC.

This clone has only a few counts. The rearrangement links TRBV5-1 to TRBJ2-7; 10 bases fit TRBD1. Germline lookup yields CDR1 SGHRS and CDR2 YFSETQ. J gave up 3 bases and V 4 bases, and 4 bases lay outside the gene matches. CDR3 size: 14 residues. In nucleotides, the CDR3 is TGCGCCAGCAGCCGGCGGACAGGGGGCTACGAGCAGTACTTC. Translation gives CASSRRTGGYEQYF. The full variable domain, with the rest looked up from reference TRBV5-1 and TRBJ2-7, is KAGVTQTPRYLIKTRGQQVTLSCSPISGHRSVSWYQQTPGQGLQFLFEYFSETQRNKGNFPGRFSGRQFSNSRSEMNVSTLELGDSALYLCASSRRTGGYEQYFGPGTRLTVT.

This clone was recorded once. This chain links TRBV6-5 with TRBJ2-1, with D tentatively TRBD2 (7 bases). Germline V gene lookup returns CDR1 MNHEY and CDR2 SVGAGI. Trimming cost V 7 bases and J 6 bases, with 13 bases left between them. This CDR3 has 13 amino acids. CDR3 region: CASTGGPGNEQFF. CDR3 in DNA: TGTGCCAGCACCGGGGGGCCGGGCAATGAGCAGTTCTTC.

The chain is built from TRBV24-1 and TRBJ2-1; the match to TRBD2 covers 14 bases. Germline V CDR1 and CDR2: KGHDR, SFDVKD. V trimming: 4 bases; J trimming: 8 bases; junction bases outside the gene matches: 12. CDR3 size: 18 residues. CDR3 coding DNA: TGTGCCACCAGTGAGTCAAGACTAGCGGGAGGGCATAGAGATGAGCAGTTCTTC. Translating gives CATSESRLAGGHRDEQFF.